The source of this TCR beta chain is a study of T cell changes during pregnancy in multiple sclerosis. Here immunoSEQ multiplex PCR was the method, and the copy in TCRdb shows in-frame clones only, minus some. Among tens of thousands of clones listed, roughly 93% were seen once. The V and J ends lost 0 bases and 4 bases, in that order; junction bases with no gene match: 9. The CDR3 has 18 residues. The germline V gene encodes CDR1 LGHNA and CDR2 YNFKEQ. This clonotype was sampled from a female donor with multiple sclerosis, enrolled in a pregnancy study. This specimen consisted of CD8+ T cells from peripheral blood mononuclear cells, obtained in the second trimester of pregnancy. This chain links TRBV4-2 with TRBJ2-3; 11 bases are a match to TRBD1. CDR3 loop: CASSQDGARTGGADTQYF. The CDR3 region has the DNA TGTGCCAGCAGCCAAGATGGTGCCCGGACAGGGGGCGCAGATACGCAGTATTTT.